This TCR beta chain emerged from a study of control samples from healthy donors and cancer patients. The V and J ends lost 5 bases and 3 bases respectively, with 11 bases between them. CDR1 SQVTM and CDR2 ANQGSEA come from the germline V gene. The CDR3 has 13 amino acids. TCRdb's copy holds only in-frame clones and misses some; the assay was immunoSEQ multiplex PCR. The sample shows hundreds of thousands of clones, roughly 80% of them seen only once. This receptor was obtained from a woman aged 60-75 years with lung cancer. V usage is TRBV29-1 and J usage is TRBJ1-5; D remains unclear. Sequenced material: PBMCs. The CDR3: CSVRGSDNQPQHF. As DNA, the CDR3 is TGCAGCGTTCGGGGTAGCGACAATCAGCCCCAGCATTTT.